A single sample gave rise to the 8 T cell receptor beta chains below, sequenced in a study of blood T cell repertoires in COVID-19. Profiled with immunoSEQ multiplex PCR; TCRdb holds only in-frame clones, not every one. The sample lists 100,000 to 130,000 clones; approximately 88% were seen once. Sequenced sample: peripheral blood. Source of these receptors: a man aged 50-60 years with active or convalescent COVID-19.

This rearrangement joins TRBV5-6 to TRBJ2-7; D gene uncertain. Germline assignment: CDR1 SGHDT and CDR2 YYEEEE. The CDR3 has 13 amino acids. V lost 6 bases to trimming and J lost 0 bases, with 10 bases between them. The DNA of the CDR3 is TGTGCCAGCATGGTACGGAGCTCCTACGAGCAGTACTTC. Its translation: CASMVRSSYEQYF.

The chain employs TRBV24-1 and TRBJ2-2, with a possible D match to TRBD2 (6 bases). Germline V lookup: CDR1 KGHDR, CDR2 SFDVKD. The CDR3 consists of 14 residues. Trimming shortened V by 2 bases and J by 5 bases, and 8 bases separated the two germline ends. CDR3 amino acids: CATSDWRETGELFF. The DNA of the CDR3 is TGTGCCACCAGTGATTGGAGGGAGACCGGGGAGCTGTTTTTT.

The chain combines TRBV20-1 with TRBJ2-1; D is perhaps TRBD2 (5 bases). Trimming left V 3 bases short and J 2 bases short, with 14 bases between. Germline V lookup: CDR1 DFQATT, CDR2 SNEGSKA (reference sequence). CDR3 length: 15 amino acids. CDR3 nucleotide sequence: TGCAGTGCTAGTTCCGGTAGCGTGGCCTACAATGAGCAGTTCTTC. Protein product: CSASSGSVAYNEQFF.

The rearrangement links TRBV5-1 to TRBJ2-1, with 13 bases identical to TRBD2. This CDR3 region has 17 residues. With 5 bases clipped from V and 1 base from J, the junction kept 6 bases outside the gene matches. Per germline, CDR1 SGHRS and CDR2 YFSETQ. CDR3 DNA sequence: TGCGCCAGCAGTAACGGACTAGCGGGAGTTTCCTACAATGAGCAGTTCTTC. The encoded protein is CASSNGLAGVSYNEQFF.

This sequence joins TRBV7-2 and TRBJ1-1; D ambiguous. V shed 5 bases and J shed 4 bases, with 20 bases lying between them. The CDR3 has 16 residues. Looked up from germline, CDR1 is SGHTA and CDR2 is FQGNSA. As DNA, the CDR3 is TGTGCCAGCAGCCCACGTAGTGTCGTAGCTATCACTGAAGCTTTCTTT. Translated, it gives CASSPRSVVAITEAFF.

The J gene is TRBJ1-2, the V gene TRBV7-2; possible D gene TRBD1, 5 bases. The CDR3 totals 14 residues. V was clipped by 5 bases and J by 6 bases, with 16 bases between them. Germline CDR1 and CDR2: SGHTA and FQGNSA. The CDR3 here is CASSRGNKGNGYTF. CDR3 nucleotide sequence: TGTGCCAGCAGCCGGGGGAACAAGGGGAATGGCTACACCTTC. The whole variable domain, remainder taken from reference TRBV7-2 and TRBJ1-2, is GAGVSQSPSNKVTEKGKDVELRCDPISGHTALYWYRQSLGQGLEFLIYFQGNSAPDKSGLPSDRFSAERTGGSVSTLTIQRTQQEDSAVYLCASSRGNKGNGYTFGSGTRLTVV.

The chain is built from TRBV6-2 or TRBV6-3 and TRBJ2-4, with D perhaps matching TRBD2 (6 bases). From germline, CDR1 is MNHEY and CDR2 SVGEGT. The CDR3 has 15 amino acids. Trimming shortened V by 5 bases and J by 6 bases, and 17 bases separated the two germline ends. CDR3 residues: CASSPLGGHGNIQYF. The DNA for the CDR3 is TGTGCCAGCAGTCCACTGGGAGGACACGGAAACATTCAGTACTTC.

This chain uses TRBV11-2 with TRBJ2-7; weak D call: TRBD2 (6 bases). Trimming removed 0 bases from V and 3 bases from J, with 12 bases in between. There are 15 residues in the CDR3. From germline, CDR1 is SGHAT and CDR2 FQNNGV. DNA for the CDR3: TGTGCCAGCAGCTTAGAGACGGGAGAAGGCTACGAGCAGTACTTC. Its protein product is CASSLETGEGYEQYF.